The T cell receptor (beta chain) described here comes from a study of OX40 agonist ivuxolimab in advanced cancers. General study results and limits: With doses of 0.1 to 3.0 mg/kg, CD4+ and CD8+ blood T cells had undergone clonal expansion by week 6. Low levels of normalized T-cell clonal expansion also appeared in some nonresponders.

As concerns this clone: What it binds is unknown.

The germline gives CDR1 LGHNA, CDR2 YSLEER. Deletions cut 0 bases from V and 10 bases from J, with 22 bases between. CDR3 size: 17 residues. The data were produced by immunoSEQ multiplex PCR, yet TCRdb's version contains in-frame clones alone and is incomplete. In the table there are about 6,500 clones, about two thirds of which are singletons. The clonotype was recovered from an adult with an advanced solid tumor such as melanoma, head and neck, liver or kidney cancer. The rearrangement links TRBV4-3 to TRBJ2-1; D possibly corresponds to TRBD1 (5 bases). The sample was CD4+ or CD8+ T cells sorted from blood, taken in a trial of the OX40 agonist ivuxolimab. The CDR3 loop reads CASSQDVLFVKGMEQFF. CDR3 in DNA: TGCGCCAGCAGCCAAGATGTCCTCTTTGTGAAGGGGATGGAGCAGTTCTTC.